The entry below gives a single T cell receptor beta chain sequence along with its context. Repertoires were generated with immunoSEQ multiplex PCR, while TCRdb's copy carries only in-frame clones and drops some. The table has tens of thousands of clones, around 90% seen once. The study sampled blood at baseline, cycle 4 day 1, and cycle 7 day 1. The data stem from a study of OX40 agonist ivuxolimab in advanced cancers. There are 16 residues in the CDR3. Germline CDR1 is WNHNN and CDR2 is SYGVQD (reference sequence). The junction had 9 bases not matched to a gene; V was cut back by 2 bases and J by 6 bases.

V is TRBV10-1 and J is TRBJ2-1, with 8 nucleotides matching TRBD2. This sample comprised CD4+ or CD8+ T cells sorted from blood, obtained in a trial of the OX40 agonist ivuxolimab. The clonotype comes from an adult with an advanced solid tumor such as melanoma, head and neck, liver or kidney cancer. The CDR3 reads CASSEGAGGGLNEQFF. Written as DNA, the CDR3 is TGCGCCAGCAGTGAGGGGGCGGGAGGTGGACTCAATGAGCAGTTCTTC.